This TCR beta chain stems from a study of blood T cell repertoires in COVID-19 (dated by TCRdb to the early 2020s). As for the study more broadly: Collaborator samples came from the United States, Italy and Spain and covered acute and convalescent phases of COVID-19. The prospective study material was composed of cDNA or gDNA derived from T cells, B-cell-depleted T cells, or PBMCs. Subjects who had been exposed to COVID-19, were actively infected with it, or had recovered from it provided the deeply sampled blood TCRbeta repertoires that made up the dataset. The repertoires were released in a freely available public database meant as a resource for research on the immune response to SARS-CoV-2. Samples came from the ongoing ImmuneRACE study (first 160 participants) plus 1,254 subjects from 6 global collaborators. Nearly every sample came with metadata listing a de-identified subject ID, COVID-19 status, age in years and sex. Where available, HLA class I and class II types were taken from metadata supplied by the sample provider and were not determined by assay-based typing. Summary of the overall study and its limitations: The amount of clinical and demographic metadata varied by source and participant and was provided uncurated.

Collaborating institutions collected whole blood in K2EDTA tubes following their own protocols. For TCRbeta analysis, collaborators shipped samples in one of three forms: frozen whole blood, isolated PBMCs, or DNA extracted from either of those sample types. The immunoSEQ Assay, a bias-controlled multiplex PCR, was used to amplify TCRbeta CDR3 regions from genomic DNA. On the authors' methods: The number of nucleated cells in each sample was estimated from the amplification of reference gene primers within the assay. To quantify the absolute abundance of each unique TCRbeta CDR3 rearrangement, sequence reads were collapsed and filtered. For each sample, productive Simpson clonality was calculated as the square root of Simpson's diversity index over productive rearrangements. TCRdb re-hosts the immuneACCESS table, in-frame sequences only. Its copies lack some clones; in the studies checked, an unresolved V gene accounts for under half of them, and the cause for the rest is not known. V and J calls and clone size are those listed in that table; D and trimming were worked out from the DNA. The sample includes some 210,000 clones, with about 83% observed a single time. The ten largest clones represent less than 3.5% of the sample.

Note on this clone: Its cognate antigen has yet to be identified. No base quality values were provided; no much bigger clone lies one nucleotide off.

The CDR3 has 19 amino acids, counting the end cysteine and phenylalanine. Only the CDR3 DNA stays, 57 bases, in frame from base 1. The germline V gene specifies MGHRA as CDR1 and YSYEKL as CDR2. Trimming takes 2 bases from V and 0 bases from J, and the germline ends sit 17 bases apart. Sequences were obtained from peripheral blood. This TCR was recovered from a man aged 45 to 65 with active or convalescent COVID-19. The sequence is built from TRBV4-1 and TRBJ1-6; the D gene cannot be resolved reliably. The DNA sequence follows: TGCGCCAGCAGCCAAACGGTGGAAGAAGCGAGCTCCTATAATTCACCCCTCCACTTT. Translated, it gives CASSQTVEEASSYNSPLHF.